This T cell receptor (beta chain) derives from a study of cytomegalovirus exposure and HLA in healthy donors. Study results and caveats: Common viral pathogens seemed, in a later analysis, to connect with several of the most significant clusters.

Germline CDR1 and CDR2: SGHAT and FQDESV (reference sequence). The CDR3 is 14 residues long. Between the trimmed V and J ends, which lost 5 bases and 6 bases, there was a span of 17 bases. The PCR employed 60 Vbeta primers together with 13 Jbeta primers. In the study's own analysis: Later, an analysis found roughly 80 million unique TCR beta chains, and 8.5 million to 12 million of these were shared. Here immunoSEQ multiplex PCR was the method, and the copy in TCRdb shows in-frame clones only, minus some. The V and J calls and clone size come from that table; D and trimming were worked out from the DNA. The repertoire holds about 140,000 clones, with approximately 70% as singletons. Regarding this clone: Antigen: not known.

V is TRBV11-1 and J is TRBJ2-7; tentative D call: TRBD1 (5 bases). The TCR comes from a woman aged 60-75 years in good health and CMV-seronegative. The sequencing sample was made of PBMCs. The chain's CDR3 is CASSRQNLGGEQYF. The CDR3, as DNA: TGTGCCAGCAGCCGACAGAACCTCGGTGGCGAGCAGTACTTC.